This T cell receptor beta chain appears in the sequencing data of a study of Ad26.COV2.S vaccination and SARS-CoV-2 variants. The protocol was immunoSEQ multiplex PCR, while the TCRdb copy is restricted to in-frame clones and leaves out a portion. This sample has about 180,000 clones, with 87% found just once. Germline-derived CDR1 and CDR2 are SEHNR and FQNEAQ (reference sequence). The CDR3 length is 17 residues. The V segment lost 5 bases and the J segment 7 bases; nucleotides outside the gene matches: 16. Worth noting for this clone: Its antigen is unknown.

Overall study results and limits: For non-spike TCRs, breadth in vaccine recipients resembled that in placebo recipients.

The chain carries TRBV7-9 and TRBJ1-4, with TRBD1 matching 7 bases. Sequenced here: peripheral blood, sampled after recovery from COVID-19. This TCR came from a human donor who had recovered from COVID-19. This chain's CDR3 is CASSPLTGVIGVEKLFF. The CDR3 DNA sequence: TGTGCCAGCAGCCCTCTAACAGGGGTAATTGGCGTTGAAAAACTGTTTTTT.